This record covers a single TCR beta chain. Antigen unknown. The repertoire was sequenced with immunoSEQ multiplex PCR; TCRdb's copy has only in-frame clones and lacks some. The sample holds over 100,000 clones, roughly 80% seen once. The sample is drawn from a study of T cell responses to AZD1222 COVID-19 vaccine. Overall study: Researchers grouped second doses given at about 4 or about 12 weeks into one pool.

Trimming left V 5 bases short and J 0 bases short, with 7 bases between. From germline, CDR1 is MNHEY and CDR2 SVGEGT. The CDR3 consists of 13 residues. Findings and caveats of the study: Clonal diversity was possibly underestimated; the donors were predominantly white British and more often female. Spike-specific TCR breadth rose after two AZD1222 doses, and depth rose as well.

J is TRBJ1-1 and V is TRBV6-2 or TRBV6-3; D gene uncertain. This receptor was identified in an adult in good health. The starting material was peripheral blood, obtained on day 0 of AZD1222 vaccination. CDR3 nucleotide sequence: TGTGCCAGCAGTGATACAATGAACACTGAAGCTTTCTTT. Translated: CASSDTMNTEAFF.